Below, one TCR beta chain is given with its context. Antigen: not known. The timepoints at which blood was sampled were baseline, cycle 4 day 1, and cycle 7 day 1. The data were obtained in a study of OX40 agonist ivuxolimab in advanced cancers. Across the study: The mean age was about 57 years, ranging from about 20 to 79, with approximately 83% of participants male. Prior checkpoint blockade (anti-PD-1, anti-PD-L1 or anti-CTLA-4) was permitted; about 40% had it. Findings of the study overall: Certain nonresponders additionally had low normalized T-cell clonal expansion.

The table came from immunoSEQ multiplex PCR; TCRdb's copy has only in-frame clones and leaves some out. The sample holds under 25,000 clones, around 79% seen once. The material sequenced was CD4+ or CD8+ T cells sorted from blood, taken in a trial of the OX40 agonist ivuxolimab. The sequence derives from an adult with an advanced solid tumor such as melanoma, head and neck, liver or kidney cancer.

The CDR3 protein is CASSWTSGRSTDTQYF. The CDR3 nucleotides are TGTGCCAGCAGCTGGACTAGCGGGCGAAGCACAGATACGCAGTATTTT. The chain couples TRBV5-6 to TRBJ2-3, with 11 nucleotides matching TRBD2. The CDR3 extends over 16 amino acids. The trim removed 3 bases at V and 0 bases at J, leaving 3 bases unmatched. CDR1 and CDR2 (germline): SGHDT, YYEEEE.